These 27 T cell receptor beta chains share one sample of origin, sequenced in a study of OX40 agonist ivuxolimab in advanced cancers. Clones were sequenced by immunoSEQ multiplex PCR, and TCRdb holds only the in-frame ones, with some missing. This table holds around 70,000 clones, around 82% found once. Sequencing was performed on CD4+ or CD8+ T cells sorted from blood, taken in a trial of the OX40 agonist ivuxolimab. All receptors derive from an adult with an advanced solid tumor such as melanoma, head and neck, liver or kidney cancer.

The chain joins TRBV21-1 to TRBJ2-1; the D call TRBD2 from the table was never checked on the DNA. TRBV21-1 counts as a pseudogene. The CDR3 extends over 19 amino acids. This CDR3 reads CASSNRASPSGRWYNEQFF. CDR3 DNA sequence: TGTGCCAGCAGCAATCGGGCTTCCCCTAGCGGGAGATGGTACAATGAGCAGTTCTTC.

This chain joins TRBV10-3 and TRBJ1-5; D not resolved. Per the germline V gene, CDR1 is ENHRY and CDR2 is SYGVKD. This CDR3 has 12 residues. The CDR3 sequence: CASCDSNQPQHF. The CDR3 nucleotides read TGTGCATCGTGTGATAGCAATCAGCCCCAGCATTTT.

V gene TRBV27 combines with J gene TRBJ1-1, with a tentative D call TRBD1 (5 bases). Per germline, CDR1 MNHEY and CDR2 SMNVEV (reference sequence). The CDR3 runs 13 residues. V was cut by 5 bases and J by 10 bases, with 17 bases left in between. CDR3 sequence: CASSTWDDLVAFF. The CDR3 coding sequence is TGTGCCAGCAGTACTTGGGACGACCTGGTAGCTTTCTTT.

The chain is built from TRBV7-9 and TRBJ2-1, with 7 bases fitting TRBD1. Trimming removed 3 bases from V and 7 bases from J; junction bases left unmatched: 6. CDR1 and CDR2 (germline): SEHNR, FQNEAQ (reference sequence). The CDR3 is 14 residues long. DNA of the CDR3: TGTGCCAGCAGCTTTTCAGGGGGAAAAAATGAGCAGTTCTTC. It translates to CASSFSGGKNEQFF.

The sample holds a few counts of this clone. The chain couples TRBV9 to TRBJ2-1, with a possible D match to TRBD2 (5 bases). V lost 2 bases and J 4 bases, leaving 13 bases between the germline ends. There are 15 residues in the CDR3. Germline V CDR1 and CDR2: SGDLS, YYNGEE. CDR3 in DNA: TGTGCCAGCAGCGTTATAAGCGGTCCTTACAATGAGCAGTTCTTC. Translated, it gives CASSVISGPYNEQFF.

The chain recombines TRBV7-2 with TRBJ2-3, with D possibly TRBD2 on 5 matching bases. This CDR3 has 15 amino acids. Looked up from germline, CDR1 is SGHTA and CDR2 is FQGNSA. V was shortened by 5 bases and J by 10 bases, with 22 bases between the two germline ends. CDR3 DNA: TGTGCCAGCAGCATTGATTACCATCCGGGGTCAGCGCAGTATTTT. This gives the protein CASSIDYHPGSAQYF.

V usage is TRBV15 and J usage is TRBJ1-2; TRBD1 matches at 7 bases. Per germline, CDR1 LNHNV and CDR2 YYDKDF (reference sequence). This CDR3 spans 13 amino acids. J gave up 5 bases and V 5 bases, and 5 bases lay outside the gene matches. This CDR3 is CATSGGGRYGYTF. In DNA form, the CDR3 reads TGTGCCACCAGCGGAGGGGGCAGATATGGCTACACCTTC. Filled out from reference TRBV15 and TRBJ1-2, the complete variable domain reads DAMVIQNPRYQVTQFGKPVTLSCSQTLNHNVMYWYQQKSSQAPKLLFHYYDKDFNNEADTPDNFQSRRPNTSFCFLDIRSPGLGDTAMYLCATSGGGRYGYTFGSGTRLTVV.

The V and J genes are TRBV18 and TRBJ2-3; tentatively, D is TRBD2 (6 bases). V was pared by 3 bases and J by 4 bases, with 14 bases between. This CDR3 comprises 15 residues. Germline V gene lookup returns CDR1 KGHSH and CDR2 LQKENI. The CDR3 nucleotides read TGTGCCAGCTCACCCGGGACTTCGGAACCAGATACGCAGTATTTT. Protein: CASSPGTSEPDTQYF.

V and J are TRBV10-3 and TRBJ2-3, with D uncertain. In germline, CDR1 is ENHRY, CDR2 SYGVKD. The CDR3 is 14 amino acids. The V and J ends lost 4 bases and 2 bases respectively, with 10 bases between them. Here the CDR3 DNA reads TGTGCCATCAGTGTAGCCGGAAACACAGATACGCAGTATTTT. Its translation: CAISVAGNTDTQYF.

This sequence joins TRBV2 and TRBJ2-6; 11 bases are shared with TRBD1. Looked up from germline, CDR1 is SNHLY and CDR2 is FYNNEI. Unmatched junction bases numbered 10, after V lost 6 bases and J lost 3 bases. The CDR3 loop spans 18 amino acids. CDR3 sequence (DNA): TGTGCCAGCAGGCACAGAGGACAGGGGGCGTATGGGGCCAACGTCCTGACTTTC. Translated: CASRHRGQGAYGANVLTF.

This clone was recorded only once. The chain couples TRBV28 to TRBJ2-5; the match to TRBD2 covers 8 bases. The CDR3 sequence is 18 residues long. Germline trimming cut 5 bases from V and 1 base from J; bases unmatched to any gene: 15. The germline gives CDR1 MDHEN, CDR2 SYDVKM. For the CDR3, the DNA is TGTGCCAGCAGTCCTTACAGTCTAAGGCGGGAGGCCCAAGAGACCCAGTACTTC. Translated, it gives CASSPYSLRREAQETQYF.

The chain employs TRBV7-9 and TRBJ2-5; D could derive from TRBD1 or TRBD2 (5 bases each). The CDR3 is made up of 14 amino acids. V lost 5 bases and J lost 7, with 17 bases in between. CDR1 is SEHNR, CDR2 FQNEAQ, per germline (reference sequence). This CDR3 is CASSIPGPDGTQYF. The CDR3 nucleotides read TGTGCCAGCAGCATACCGGGACCGGATGGGACCCAGTACTTC.

This clone appeared a single time. The CDR3 spells CASSLALQLETQYF. CDR3 nucleotides: TGTGCCAGCAGCTTAGCGCTGCAGCTAGAGACCCAGTACTTC. The gene calls are TRBV7-6 and TRBJ2-5; D call uncertain. CDR1 SGHVS and CDR2 FNYEAQ come from the germline V gene. CDR3 length: 14 residues. The V gene lost 0 bases and the J gene lost 4 bases, with 9 bases spanning the gap.

The chain combines TRBV10-3 with TRBJ1-2, with a weak D call TRBD1 (6 bases). The CDR3 contains 14 residues. The V end lost 6 bases, the J end lost 5 bases, and 16 bases lay between the germline ends. Germline lookup yields CDR1 ENHRY and CDR2 SYGVKD. The CDR3 reads CAIRDSRGGYGYTF. CDR3 bases: TGTGCCATCAGGGACAGCCGGGGAGGGTATGGCTACACCTTC.

V gene TRBV4-2 combines with J gene TRBJ2-4; TRBD1 agrees at 7 bases. From germline, CDR1 is LGHNA and CDR2 YNFKEQ. CDR3 length: 16 residues. With V trimmed by 4 bases and J by 6 bases, 12 bases remained unmatched. The CDR3 DNA reads TGTGCCAGCAGCCTCCAGACAGGGACGTACTTAAACATTCAGTACTTC. Its translation is CASSLQTGTYLNIQYF.

The chain is built from TRBV6-6 and TRBJ1-1, with D possibly TRBD1 on 5 matching bases. CDR1 is MNHNY and CDR2 is SVGAGI in the germline V gene (reference sequence). The V end was cut by 2 bases, the J end by 0 bases, with 10 bases between. The CDR3 is 15 amino acids. The CDR3 nucleotides are TGTGCCAGCAGTTACGGGGCAAACGTGAACACTGAAGCTTTCTTT. Amino acid sequence: CASSYGANVNTEAFF.

This chain joins TRBV5-1 and TRBJ2-2, with D possibly being TRBD1 (6 bases). CDR3 length equals 14 residues. Trimming pared 4 bases from V and 5 bases from J, leaving 12 bases between. The germline V gene encodes CDR1 SGHRS and CDR2 YFSETQ. In DNA, the CDR3 is TGCGCCAGCAGCGGGACAATCGAGACCGGGGAGCTGTTTTTT. Residues: CASSGTIETGELFF.

DNA of the CDR3: TGTGCCAGCAGCCCTGAGCGTCTTCAGGACACCGGGGAGCTGTTTTTT. The encoded protein is CASSPERLQDTGELFF. This chain joins TRBV5-4 and TRBJ2-2; D not resolved. Deletions cut 4 bases from V and 3 bases from J, with 16 bases between. Germline CDR1 is SGHNT and CDR2 is YYREEE (reference sequence). The length of the CDR3 is 16 residues.

This chain connects TRBV10-3 to TRBJ2-1, with D perhaps matching TRBD1 (5 bases). Deletions cut 0 bases from V and 5 bases from J, with 8 bases between. This CDR3 has 14 residues. The germline V gene encodes CDR1 ENHRY and CDR2 SYGVKD. The CDR3 protein is CAISESWGHNEQFF. CDR3 in DNA: TGTGCCATCAGTGAGTCGTGGGGCCACAATGAGCAGTTCTTC.

This rearrangement joins TRBV5-1 to TRBJ2-2, with D tentatively TRBD1 (5 bases). Per the germline V gene, CDR1 is SGHRS and CDR2 is YFSETQ. This CDR3 has 15 amino acids. Deletions cut 4 bases from V and 1 base from J, with 11 bases between. The CDR3 DNA follows: TGCGCCAGCAGCCCACGACAGAGGAACACCGGGGAGCTGTTTTTT. Translating gives CASSPRQRNTGELFF.

The rearrangement uses TRBV28 and TRBJ1-5; TRBD1 might be the D (5 bases). The V end was cut by 7 bases, the J end by 2 bases, with 18 bases between. This CDR3 has 16 amino acids. Looked up from germline, CDR1 is MDHEN and CDR2 is SYDVKM. This CDR3 reads CASTSRQGVGNQPQHF. The CDR3 DNA reads as TGTGCCAGCACCTCGAGACAAGGGGTTGGCAATCAGCCCCAGCATTTT.

This clone showed up just a few times. The rearrangement joins TRBV6-1 to TRBJ1-1; D gene unclear. CDR3 length equals 15 residues. Germline CDR1 is MNHNS and CDR2 is SASEGT. Trimming cost V 11 bases and J 0 bases, with 19 bases left between them. The CDR3 protein is CARGSGRRVNTEAFF. The DNA of the CDR3 is TGTGCCCGCGGGAGTGGACGGCGGGTGAACACTGAAGCTTTCTTT.

The chain recombines TRBV5-1 with TRBJ1-5; D gene uncertain. The germline V and J ends were trimmed by 0 bases and 1 base, with 8 bases remaining between them. The CDR3 loop spans 15 amino acids. Germline CDR1 reads SGHRS; CDR2 reads YFSETQ. The CDR3 protein is CASSLEGMSNQPQHF. The DNA of the CDR3 is TGCGCCAGCAGCTTGGAAGGGATGAGCAATCAGCCCCAGCATTTT.

The J gene is TRBJ1-1, the V gene TRBV5-1; D gene unclear. The V gene's germline CDR1 is SGHRS and CDR2 YFSETQ. The CDR3 spans 15 residues. V was shortened by 0 bases and J by 2 bases, with 11 bases between the two germline ends. The CDR3 sequence: CASSLGVLGNTEAFF. The CDR3 DNA is TGCGCCAGCAGCTTGGGAGTTCTGGGCAACACTGAAGCTTTCTTT.

This chain links TRBV18 with TRBJ1-5, with D tentatively TRBD1 (5 bases). The CDR3 sequence is 14 residues long. Per the germline V gene, CDR1 is KGHSH and CDR2 is LQKENI. Trimming left V 3 bases short and J 5 bases short, with 11 bases between. Here the CDR3 reads CASSPGGMDQPQHF. In DNA form, the CDR3 reads TGTGCCAGCTCACCTGGGGGAATGGATCAGCCCCAGCATTTT. Supplemented by reference TRBV18 and TRBJ1-5, the full variable domain reads NAGVMQNPRHLVRRRGQEARLRCSPMKGHSHVYWYRQLPEEGLKFMVYLQKENIIDESGMPKERFSAEFPKEGPSILRIQQVVRGDSAAYFCASSPGGMDQPQHFGDGTRLSIL.

The chain links TRBV6-6 to TRBJ2-7, with D tentatively TRBD1 or TRBD2 (5 bases each). With 5 bases removed from V and 9 bases from J, the gap between germline ends came to 20 bases. The CDR3 has 14 residues. Germline CDR1 and CDR2: MNHNY and SVGAGI (reference sequence). The CDR3 is CASSIPGTLGGQYF. The CDR3 DNA reads as TGTGCCAGCAGTATCCCCGGGACCTTGGGCGGGCAGTACTTC.

This chain joins TRBV10-3 and TRBJ2-5, with TRBD2 matching over 9 bases. The germline gives CDR1 ENHRY, CDR2 SYGVKD. The ends lost 6 bases at V and 5 bases at J; junction bases unmatched: 10. The CDR3 consists of 15 residues. For the CDR3, the DNA is TGTGCCATCAGCGCAAAAGCGGGAGGTGCGGAGACCCAGTACTTC. Protein: CAISAKAGGAETQYF.